This T cell receptor beta chain comes out of a study of blood T cell repertoires in COVID-19. Study information: Sites in the United States, Italy and Spain provided acute and convalescent COVID-19 samples. T cells, B-cell-depleted T cells, or PBMCs provided the cDNA or gDNA that served as material.

While infection was still active, Seattle patients were enrolled and then followed longitudinally. As handled by the study authors: Amplification of reference gene primers provided the estimated nucleated cell counts. Generated by immunoSEQ multiplex PCR, the TCRdb table keeps only in-frame clones and is missing some. V and J calls plus clone size are reproduced from that table; the DNA served to infer D and trimming. The sample includes around 300,000 clones, over 75% seen only once; the top ten take about 7%. The receptor was isolated from a woman younger than 45 with COVID-19, enrolled during active disease. The specimen was peripheral blood.

The DNA of the CDR3 is TGTGCCAGTAGTAGGGGACTAGCGGGAGGAAACAATGAGCAGTTCTTC. It yields the protein CASSRGLAGGNNEQFF. The rearrangement uses TRBV19 and TRBJ2-1, with TRBD2 matching over 15 bases. After removal of 4 bases from V and 5 bases from J, the junction contained 3 bases not matched to a gene. The germline V gene has CDR1 LNHDA and CDR2 SQIVND (reference sequence). The CDR3 consists of 16 residues.